The clone carrying this T cell receptor beta chain was detected many times. The antigen remains undetermined. V was pared by 2 bases and J by 7 bases, with 12 bases between. The CDR3 spans 14 residues. Germline-derived CDR1 and CDR2 are KGHSH and LQKENI. Patients were excluded for uncontrolled infection, other autoimmune disease, pregnancy or lactation. First hyperthyroidism diagnosis is when the blood sample was obtained, before any ophthalmopathy symptoms. This sample is drawn from a study of T cells in Graves' hyperthyroidism and ophthalmopathy. TCR beta CDR3 sequences were amplified from RNA transcripts. The TCR CDR3 was amplified in a first-round RT-PCR using the HTBI primer set. TCRdb ran MiXCR on the multiplex PCR reads and lists one entry per CDR3 protein. The data show under 300,000 distinct CDR3 sequences, 13% seen once. Study-wide findings and caveats: The model forecast ophthalmopathy, anticipating it by a median approximately 6 months before onset.

The sequenced material came from blood. The sequence was obtained from a woman aged 25 to 45 with Graves' hyperthyroidism that later progressed to Graves' ophthalmopathy. This chain joins TRBV18 and TRBJ1-5, with a tentative D call TRBD1 (5 bases). As DNA, the CDR3 is TGTGCCAGCTCACCAGGGGGTGTTCTACAGCCCCAGCATTTT. It specifies CASSPGGVLQPQHF.